This T cell receptor (beta chain) stems from a study of cytomegalovirus exposure and HLA in healthy donors. Overall study findings and caveats: Among donors in an Asian-associated ancestry cluster, a later analysis reportedly found fewer N-insertions than the approximately 700-donor mean. The only immune exposure information that was available was CMV serostatus.

13 Jbeta primers and 60 Vbeta primers were used for the PCR. As processed by the authors: A later analysis counted around 74 million unique TCR beta chains, 10 million to 12 million shared. Some clones are missing from TCRdb's copy, which holds only in-frame ones; the method was immunoSEQ multiplex PCR. D and trimming were read from the DNA, whereas the V and J calls and clone size are those reported in that table. Of around 180,000 clones listed, 70% to 90% are singletons. In its sample, this clone was seen a few times. Its specificity is unknown. The V end was cut by 0 bases, the J end by 8 bases, with 8 bases between. Germline CDR1 is MGHRA and CDR2 is YSYEKL. This CDR3 region has 13 residues.

The chain employs TRBV4-1 and TRBJ2-1; D not certain. This clonotype originated in a girl aged 10 to 17 in good health and CMV-seropositive. Sequencing was done on a sample of PBMCs. The CDR3 bases are TGCGCCAGCAGCCAAGACCGTCGGGATGAGCAGTTCTTC. It specifies CASSQDRRDEQFF.